In its sample, the clone carrying this T cell receptor (beta chain) was seen a few times. Its target is not known. This is likely a read error, given that the CDR3 carries no conserved phenylalanine or tryptophan at its end. The limits of the CDR3 on the DNA are not certain, so only TCRdb's listed CDR3 is given. These data belong to a study of identical twins. Study-wide results and caveats: Possibly, invariant MAIT and iNKT cells partly confounded zero-insertion analyses.

TCRdb recomputed calls from the 5' RACE reads with MiXCR, one row per CDR3 protein. The repertoire includes 600,000 to 800,000 distinct CDR3 sequences, 21% of them detected once, and 4.3% sits in the top ten. 12 amino acids form the CDR3, both terminal residues included. Germline assignment: CDR1 DFQATT and CDR2 SNEGSKA (reference sequence). This sample also belongs to another study, concerning T cells expressing NK-cell markers. That study adds: According to the study, TCR beta repertoires originated from sorted CD3+CD56+NKG2C+, CD3+CD56+NKG2C- and CD3+CD56-NKG2C+ T cells. The study found dominant NKG2C+ clonotypes at about 1.0-8% of CD8+ T cells in over five donors.

This TCR derives from a woman between 18 and 30 years old in good health. The chain is built from TRBV20-1 and TRBJ2-7; the table assigns TRBD2, which was not confirmed against the DNA. The sequenced material came from PBMCs. The CDR3 reads CSASGSSGLVRL.